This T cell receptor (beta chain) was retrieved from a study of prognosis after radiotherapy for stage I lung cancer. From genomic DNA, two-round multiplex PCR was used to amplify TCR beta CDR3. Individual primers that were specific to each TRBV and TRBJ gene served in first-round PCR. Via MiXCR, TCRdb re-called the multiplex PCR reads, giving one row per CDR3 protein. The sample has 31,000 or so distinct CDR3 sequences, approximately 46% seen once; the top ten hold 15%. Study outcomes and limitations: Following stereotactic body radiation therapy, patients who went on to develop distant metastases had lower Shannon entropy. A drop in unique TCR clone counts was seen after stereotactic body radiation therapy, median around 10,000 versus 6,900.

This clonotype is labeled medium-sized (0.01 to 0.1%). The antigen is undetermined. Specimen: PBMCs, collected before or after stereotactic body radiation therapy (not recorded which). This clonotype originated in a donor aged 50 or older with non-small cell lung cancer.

CDR3 DNA: TGTGCCAGCGAGAGGGGACAGCGGATTTTCGGCTACACCTTC. Protein sequence: CASERGQRIFGYTF. This chain links TRBV6-1 with TRBJ1-2, with 7 bases lining up with TRBD1. The CDR3 contains 14 residues. Germline CDR1 reads MNHNS; CDR2 reads SASEGT. V trimming: 8 bases; J trimming: 8 bases; junction bases outside the gene matches: 14.